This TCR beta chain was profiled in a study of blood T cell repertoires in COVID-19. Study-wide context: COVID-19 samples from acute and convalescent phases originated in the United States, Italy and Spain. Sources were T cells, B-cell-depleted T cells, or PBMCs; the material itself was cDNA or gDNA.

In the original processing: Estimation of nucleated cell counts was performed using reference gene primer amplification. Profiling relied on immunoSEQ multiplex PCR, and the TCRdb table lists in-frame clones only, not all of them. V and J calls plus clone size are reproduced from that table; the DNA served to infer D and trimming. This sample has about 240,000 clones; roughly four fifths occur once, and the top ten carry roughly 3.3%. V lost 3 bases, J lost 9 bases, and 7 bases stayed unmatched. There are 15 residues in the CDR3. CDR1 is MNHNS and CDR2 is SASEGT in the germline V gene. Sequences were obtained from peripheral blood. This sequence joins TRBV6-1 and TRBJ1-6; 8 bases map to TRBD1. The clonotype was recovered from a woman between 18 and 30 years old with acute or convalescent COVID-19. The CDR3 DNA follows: TGTGCCAGCAGTGAGTGGGGCGACAGGGGTTCACCCCTCCACTTT. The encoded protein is CASSEWGDRGSPLHF.